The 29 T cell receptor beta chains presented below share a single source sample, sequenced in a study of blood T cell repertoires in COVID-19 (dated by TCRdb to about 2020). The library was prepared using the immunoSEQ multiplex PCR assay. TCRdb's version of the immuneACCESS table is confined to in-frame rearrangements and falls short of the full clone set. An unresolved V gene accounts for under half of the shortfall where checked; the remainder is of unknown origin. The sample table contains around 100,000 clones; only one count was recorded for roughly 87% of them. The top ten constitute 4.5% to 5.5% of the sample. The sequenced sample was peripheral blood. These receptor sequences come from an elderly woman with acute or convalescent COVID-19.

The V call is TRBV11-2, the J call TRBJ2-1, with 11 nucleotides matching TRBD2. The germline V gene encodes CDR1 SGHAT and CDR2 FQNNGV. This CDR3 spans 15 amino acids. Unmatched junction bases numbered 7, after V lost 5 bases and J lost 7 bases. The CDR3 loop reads CASSKTSGSRNEQFF. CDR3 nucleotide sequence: TGTGCCAGCAGCAAAACTAGCGGGAGTAGGAATGAGCAGTTCTTC.

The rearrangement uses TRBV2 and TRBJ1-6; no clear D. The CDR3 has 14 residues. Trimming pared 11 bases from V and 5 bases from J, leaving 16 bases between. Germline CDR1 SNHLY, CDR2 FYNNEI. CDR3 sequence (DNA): TGTGCCGGACGGGGAGGGAGAGATAATTCACCCCTCCACTTT. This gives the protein CAGRGGRDNSPLHF.

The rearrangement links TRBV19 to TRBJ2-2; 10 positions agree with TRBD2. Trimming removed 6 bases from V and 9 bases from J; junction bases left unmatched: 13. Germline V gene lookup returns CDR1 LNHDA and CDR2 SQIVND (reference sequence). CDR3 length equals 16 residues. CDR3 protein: CASSPPSLAGVRELFF. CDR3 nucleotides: TGTGCCAGTAGCCCCCCGTCTCTAGCGGGAGTCCGGGAGCTGTTTTTT. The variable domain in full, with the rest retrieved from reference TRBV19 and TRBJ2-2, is DGGITQSPKYLFRKEGQNVTLSCEQNLNHDAMYWYRQDPGQGLRLIYYSQIVNDFQKGDIAEGYSVSREKKESFPLTVTSAQKNPTAFYLCASSPPSLAGVRELFFGEGSRLTVL.

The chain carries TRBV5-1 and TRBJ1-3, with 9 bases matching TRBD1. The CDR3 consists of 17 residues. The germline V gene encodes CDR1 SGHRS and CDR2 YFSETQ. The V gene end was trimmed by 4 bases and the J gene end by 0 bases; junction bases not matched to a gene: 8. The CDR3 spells CASSPGGQGFSGNTIYF. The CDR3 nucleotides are TGCGCCAGCAGCCCAGGGGGACAGGGATTCTCTGGAAACACCATATATTTT.

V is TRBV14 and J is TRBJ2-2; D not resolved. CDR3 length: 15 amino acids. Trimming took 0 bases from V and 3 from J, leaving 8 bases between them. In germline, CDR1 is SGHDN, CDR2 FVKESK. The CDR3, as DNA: TGTGCCAGCAGCCAAGATAGAATTTACACCGGGGAGCTGTTTTTT. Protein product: CASSQDRIYTGELFF.

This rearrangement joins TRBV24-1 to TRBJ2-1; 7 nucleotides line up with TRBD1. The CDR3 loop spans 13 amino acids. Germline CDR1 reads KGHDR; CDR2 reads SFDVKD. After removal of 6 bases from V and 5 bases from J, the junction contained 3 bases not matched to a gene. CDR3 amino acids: CATSRGTDNEQFF. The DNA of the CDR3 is TGTGCCACCAGTCGTGGGACAGACAATGAGCAGTTCTTC.

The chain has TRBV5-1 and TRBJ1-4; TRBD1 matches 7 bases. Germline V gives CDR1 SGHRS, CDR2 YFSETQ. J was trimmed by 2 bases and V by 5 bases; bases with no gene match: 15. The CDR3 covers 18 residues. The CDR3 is CASRGIPGQTGTNEKLFF. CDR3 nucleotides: TGCGCCAGCAGGGGAATACCGGGACAGACGGGGACTAATGAAAAACTGTTTTTT. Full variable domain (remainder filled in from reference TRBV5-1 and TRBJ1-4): KAGVTQTPRYLIKTRGQQVTLSCSPISGHRSVSWYQQTPGQGLQFLFEYFSETQRNKGNFPGRFSGRQFSNSRSEMNVSTLELGDSALYLCASRGIPGQTGTNEKLFFGSGTQLSVL.

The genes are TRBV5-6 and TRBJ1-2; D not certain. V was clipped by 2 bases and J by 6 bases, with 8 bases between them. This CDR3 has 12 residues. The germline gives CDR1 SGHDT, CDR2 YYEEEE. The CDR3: CASSFYSNGYTF. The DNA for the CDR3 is TGTGCCAGCAGCTTTTACAGCAATGGCTACACCTTC.

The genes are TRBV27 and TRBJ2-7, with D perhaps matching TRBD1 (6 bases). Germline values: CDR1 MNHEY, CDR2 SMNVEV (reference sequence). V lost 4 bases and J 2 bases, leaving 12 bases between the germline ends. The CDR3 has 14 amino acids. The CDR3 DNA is TGTGCCAGCAGTTCCCCGGGACACCCCTACGAGCAGTACTTC. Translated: CASSSPGHPYEQYF.

The DNA for the CDR3 is TGTGCCAGCAGCTCGGAGGGGAGCAATCAGCCCCAGCATTTT. This encodes CASSSEGSNQPQHF. The V call is TRBV11-2, the J call TRBJ1-5; a possible D gene is TRBD1 (5 bases). V lost 4 bases and J lost 1, with 8 bases in between. This CDR3 has 14 residues. Germline V lookup: CDR1 SGHAT, CDR2 FQNNGV.

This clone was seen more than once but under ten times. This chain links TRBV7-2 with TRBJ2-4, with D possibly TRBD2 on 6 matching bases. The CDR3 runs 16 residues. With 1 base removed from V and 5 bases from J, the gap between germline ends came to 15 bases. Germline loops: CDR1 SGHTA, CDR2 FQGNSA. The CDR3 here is CASSLDRGREENIQYF. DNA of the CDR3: TGTGCCAGCAGCTTAGATCGGGGCAGGGAGGAAAACATTCAGTACTTC.

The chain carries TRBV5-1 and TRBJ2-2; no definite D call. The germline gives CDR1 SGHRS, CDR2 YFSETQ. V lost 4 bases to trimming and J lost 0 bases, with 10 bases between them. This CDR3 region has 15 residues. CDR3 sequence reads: CASSVAQSNTGELFF. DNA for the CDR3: TGCGCCAGCAGCGTCGCTCAGTCGAACACCGGGGAGCTGTTTTTT.

CDR3 DNA sequence: TGTGCCAGCAGCTTATCAGCTGAAGCTTTCTTT. Its translation is CASSLSAEAFF. The chain carries TRBV7-9 and TRBJ1-1; D unclear. CDR1 SEHNR and CDR2 FQNEAQ come from the germline V gene (reference sequence). The CDR3 extends over 11 amino acids. The V and J ends lost 2 bases and 6 bases respectively, with 4 bases between them.

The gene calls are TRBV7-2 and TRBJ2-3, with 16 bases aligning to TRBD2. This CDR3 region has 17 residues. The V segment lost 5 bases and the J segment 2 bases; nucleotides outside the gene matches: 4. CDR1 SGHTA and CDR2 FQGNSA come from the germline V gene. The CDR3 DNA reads TGTGCCAGCAGCACGGGACTAGCGGGAGGGTACACAGATACGCAGTATTTT. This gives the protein CASSTGLAGGYTDTQYF.

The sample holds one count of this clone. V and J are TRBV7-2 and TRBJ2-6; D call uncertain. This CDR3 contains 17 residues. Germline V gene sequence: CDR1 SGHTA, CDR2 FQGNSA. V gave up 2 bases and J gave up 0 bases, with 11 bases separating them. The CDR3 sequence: CASSLSPVRSGANVLTF. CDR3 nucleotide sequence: TGTGCCAGCAGCTTAAGCCCTGTCCGCTCTGGGGCCAACGTCCTGACTTTC.

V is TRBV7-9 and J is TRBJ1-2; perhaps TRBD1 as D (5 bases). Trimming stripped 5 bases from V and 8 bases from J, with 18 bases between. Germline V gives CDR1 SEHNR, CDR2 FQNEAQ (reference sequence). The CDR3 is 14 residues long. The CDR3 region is CASSPNQGSEGYTF. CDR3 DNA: TGTGCCAGCAGCCCAAATCAGGGATCCGAGGGCTACACCTTC.

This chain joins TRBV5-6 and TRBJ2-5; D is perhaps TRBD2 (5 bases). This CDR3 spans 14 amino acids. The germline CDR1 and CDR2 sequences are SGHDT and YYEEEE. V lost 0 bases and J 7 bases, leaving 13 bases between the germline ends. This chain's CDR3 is CASSLVRLEGTQYF. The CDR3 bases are TGTGCCAGCAGCTTGGTCCGGCTAGAGGGGACCCAGTACTTC.

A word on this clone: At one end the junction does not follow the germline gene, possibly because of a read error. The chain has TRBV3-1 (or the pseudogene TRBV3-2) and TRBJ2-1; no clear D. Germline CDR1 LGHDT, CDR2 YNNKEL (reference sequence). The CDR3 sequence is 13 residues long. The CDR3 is CASSQVRDKEQFF. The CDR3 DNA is TGTGCCAGCAGCCAAGTTCGCGACAAGGAGCAGTTCTTC.

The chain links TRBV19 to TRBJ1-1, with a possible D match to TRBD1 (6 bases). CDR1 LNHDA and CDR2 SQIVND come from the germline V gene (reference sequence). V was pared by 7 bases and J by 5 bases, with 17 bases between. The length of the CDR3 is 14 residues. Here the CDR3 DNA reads TGTGCCAGTACCAACAGGGCCAGTGCGACTGAAGCTTTCTTT. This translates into CASTNRASATEAFF.

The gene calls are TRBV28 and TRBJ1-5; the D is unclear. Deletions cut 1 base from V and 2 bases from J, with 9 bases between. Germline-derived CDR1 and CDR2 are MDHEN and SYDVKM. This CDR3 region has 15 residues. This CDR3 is CASSLSGFGNQPQHF. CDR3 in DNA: TGTGCCAGCAGTTTATCCGGGTTTGGCAATCAGCCCCAGCATTTT. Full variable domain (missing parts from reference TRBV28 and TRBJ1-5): DVKVTQSSRYLVKRTGEKVFLECVQDMDHENMFWYRQDPGLGLRLIYFSYDVKMKEKGDIPEGYSVSREKKERFSLILESASTNQTSMYLCASSLSGFGNQPQHFGDGTRLSIL.

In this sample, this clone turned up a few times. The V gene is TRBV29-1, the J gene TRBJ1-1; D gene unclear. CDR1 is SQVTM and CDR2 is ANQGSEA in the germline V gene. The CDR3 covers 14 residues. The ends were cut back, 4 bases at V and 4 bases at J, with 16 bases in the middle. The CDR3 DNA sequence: TGCAGCGTTGGTGTTGCGGGAAGGTCCACTGAAGCTTTCTTT. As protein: CSVGVAGRSTEAFF.

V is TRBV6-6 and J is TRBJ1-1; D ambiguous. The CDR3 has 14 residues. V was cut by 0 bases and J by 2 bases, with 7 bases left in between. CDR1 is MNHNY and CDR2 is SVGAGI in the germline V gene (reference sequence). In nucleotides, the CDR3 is TGTGCCAGCAGTTACTCGAACAGTAACACTGAAGCTTTCTTT. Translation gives CASSYSNSNTEAFF.

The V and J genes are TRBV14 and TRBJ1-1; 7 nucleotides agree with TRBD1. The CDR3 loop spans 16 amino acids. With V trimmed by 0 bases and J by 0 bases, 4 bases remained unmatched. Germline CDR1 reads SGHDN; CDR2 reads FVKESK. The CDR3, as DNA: TGTGCCAGCAGCCAAGATCACGGACAGGTGAACACTGAAGCTTTCTTT. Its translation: CASSQDHGQVNTEAFF.

CDR3 coding DNA: TGTGCCAGCAGCACTGGGACAGGAAAGATGAACACTGAAGCTTTCTTT. Amino acids: CASSTGTGKMNTEAFF. The chain employs TRBV9 and TRBJ1-1, with 8 bases fitting TRBD1. Trimming removed 4 bases from V and 0 bases from J; junction bases left unmatched: 8. Per the germline V gene, CDR1 is SGDLS and CDR2 is YYNGEE. This CDR3 has 16 amino acids.

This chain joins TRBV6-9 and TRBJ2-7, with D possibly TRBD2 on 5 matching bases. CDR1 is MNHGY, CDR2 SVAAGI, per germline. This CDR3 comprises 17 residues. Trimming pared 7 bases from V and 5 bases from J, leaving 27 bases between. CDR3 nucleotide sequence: TGTGCCAGCATGCGGGCGGCAGGAACACCCAAGAGGAACGAGCAGTACTTC. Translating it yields CASMRAAGTPKRNEQYF.

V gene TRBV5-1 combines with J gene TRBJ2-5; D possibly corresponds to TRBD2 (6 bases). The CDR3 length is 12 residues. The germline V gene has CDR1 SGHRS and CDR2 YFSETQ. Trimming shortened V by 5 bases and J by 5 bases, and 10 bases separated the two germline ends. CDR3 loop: CASRSGGETQYF. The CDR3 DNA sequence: TGCGCCAGCAGAAGTGGGGGGGAGACCCAGTACTTC.

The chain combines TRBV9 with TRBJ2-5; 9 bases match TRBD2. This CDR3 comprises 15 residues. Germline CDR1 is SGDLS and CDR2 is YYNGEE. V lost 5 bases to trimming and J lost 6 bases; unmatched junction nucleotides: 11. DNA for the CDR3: TGTGCCAGCAGTATGGGGCGGGAGGGGTGGCAGACCCAGTACTTC. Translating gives CASSMGREGWQTQYF. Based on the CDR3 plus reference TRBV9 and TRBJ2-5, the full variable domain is DSGVTQTPKHLITATGQRVTLRCSPRSGDLSVYWYQQSLDQGLQFLIQYYNGEERAKGNILERFSAQQFPDLHSELNLSSLELGDSALYFCASSMGREGWQTQYFGPGTRLLVL.

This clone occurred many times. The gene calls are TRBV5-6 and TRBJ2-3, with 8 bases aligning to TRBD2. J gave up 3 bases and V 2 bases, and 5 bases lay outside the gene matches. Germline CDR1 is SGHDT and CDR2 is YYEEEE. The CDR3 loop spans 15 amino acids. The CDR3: CASSFGIAGTDTQYF. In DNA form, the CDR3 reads TGTGCCAGCAGCTTTGGAATAGCGGGAACAGATACGCAGTATTTT.

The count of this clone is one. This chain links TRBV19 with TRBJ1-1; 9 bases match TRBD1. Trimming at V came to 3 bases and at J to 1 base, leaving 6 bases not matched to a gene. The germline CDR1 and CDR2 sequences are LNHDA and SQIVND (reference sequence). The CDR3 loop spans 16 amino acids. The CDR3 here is CASSIYRGPRNTEAFF. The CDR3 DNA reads TGTGCCAGTAGTATCTACAGGGGGCCCAGGAACACTGAAGCTTTCTTT.